This TCR beta chain was captured by sequencing in a study of technical replicates of blood from several donors. This clone was detected only a few times. The repertoire was sequenced with immunoSEQ multiplex PCR; TCRdb's copy has only in-frame clones and lacks some. The table records 15,000 to 20,000 clones, just under 90% of them present only once. Trimming at V came to 6 bases and at J to 6 bases, leaving 11 bases not matched to a gene. The CDR3 covers 15 residues. From germline, CDR1 is MNHEY and CDR2 SMNVEV (reference sequence). The rearrangement links TRBV27 to TRBJ1-5; 7 nucleotides agree with TRBD1. This sequence was found in a human donor in good health. The sequenced sample was PBMCs. Here the CDR3 reads CASRTTRGIGQPQHF. CDR3 DNA: TGTGCCAGCAGAACGACCAGGGGGATCGGTCAGCCCCAGCATTTT.